The rows below give T cell receptor beta chains drawn from one sample of a study of CD8 T cells in Susac syndrome. One entry per CDR3 protein results from TCRdb running MiXCR on the immunoSEQ multiplex PCR reads. This table has under 250,000 distinct CDR3 sequences, 85% to 95% appearing once. Sequencing was performed on CD4+ T cells from PBMCs. Receptors were obtained from a human donor with Susac syndrome. Both conserved end residues are part of each CDR3. D genes are given only for firm matches. Size tells how often a clone was seen (once, few, many) or the class of an expanded clone, and some rows leave it out.

D gene	V gene	J gene	clone size	CDR3 DNA	CDR3 protein
NA	TRBV5-1	TRBJ2-3	NA	TGCGCCAGCAGCTTGGACCTTCGCACAGATACGCAGTATTTT	CASSLDLRTDTQYF
NA	TRBV27	TRBJ1-1	NA	TGTGCCAGCAGTTTAAGGTTAGGGAACACTGAAGCTTTCTTT	CASSLRLGNTEAFF
TRBD1	TRBV5-4	TRBJ1-1	NA	TGTGCCAGCAGTCAAAAACAGGGGGAGAATGCTGAAGCTTTCTTT	CASSQKQGENAEAFF
NA	TRBV30	TRBJ2-6	NA	TGTGCCTGGAATCCTGGGGCCAACGTCCTGACTTTC	CAWNPGANVLTF
NA	TRBV12-3/TRBV12-4	TRBJ2-4	NA	TGTGCCAGCAGTTGGACGGGACGCCTAGCCAAAAACATTCAGTACTTC	CASSWTGRLAKNIQYF
NA	TRBV24-1	TRBJ2-2	NA	TGTGCCACCAGTGATTTGCCGGGGAACACCGGGGAGCTGTTTTTT	CATSDLPGNTGELFF
TRBD1	TRBV18	TRBJ1-5	few	TGTGCCAGCTCGCCCGACAGGGTTCAGCCCCAGCATTTT	CASSPDRVQPQHF
TRBD1	TRBV27	TRBJ2-1	NA	TGTGCCAGCACCTCGCCGGGACAGGGGCCCAATGAGCAGTTCTTC	CASTSPGQGPNEQFF
NA	TRBV2	TRBJ1-2	NA	TGTGCCAGCAGTGAAGGGCAGGGAAACTATGGCTACACCTTC	CASSEGQGNYGYTF
NA	TRBV20-1	TRBJ1-1	few	TGCAGTGCTAGAGATCGGGTGAACACTGAAGCTTTCTTT	CSARDRVNTEAFF
NA	TRBV7-8	TRBJ1-6	once	TGTGCCAGCAGCTTAGCGTCCAGTTCCTATAATTCACCCCTCCACTTT	CASSLASSSYNSPLHF
NA	TRBV13	TRBJ1-6	NA	TGTGCCAGCAGCCGGTCCAAGACTAATTCACCCCTCCACTTT	CASSRSKTNSPLHF
NA	TRBV3-1	TRBJ1-1	NA	TGTGCCAGCAGCCAAAGATCTGATGGGGGTGAAGCTTTCTTT	CASSQRSDGGEAFF
NA	TRBV13	TRBJ2-2	NA	TGTGCCAGCAGCTTACGCAGGGGAAGGGTCGCCGGGGAGCTGTTTTTT	CASSLRRGRVAGELFF
NA	TRBV27	TRBJ2-1	NA	TGTGCCAGCAGCGTACGGGGGGCACCAAACAATGAGCAGTTCTTC	CASSVRGAPNNEQFF
NA	TRBV4-1	TRBJ1-5	NA	TGCGCCAGCAGCCAAGATCACGGAATATACGGCAATCAGCCCCAGCATTTT	CASSQDHGIYGNQPQHF
NA	TRBV12-3/TRBV12-4	TRBJ1-2	NA	TGTGCCAGCAGTTTCGCAGGGTTCTATGGCTACACCTTC	CASSFAGFYGYTF
TRBD2	TRBV5-4	TRBJ2-5	NA	TGTGCCAGCAGCCCCGGGACTAGCGGGGTCCCCCAGTACTTC	CASSPGTSGVPQYF
NA	TRBV12-5	TRBJ1-3	NA	TGTGCTAGTGGTTTGTGGGTCGCCGGGAACACCATATATTTT	CASGLWVAGNTIYF
NA	TRBV29-1	TRBJ2-5	NA	TGCAGCGGCGGGGGAGGGGGTGAGACCCAGTACTTC	CSGGGGGETQYF
NA	TRBV18	TRBJ1-4	NA	TGTGCCAGCTCATCCGAGACCCGTGGGCGTGAAAAACTGTTTTTT	CASSSETRGREKLFF
TRBD1	TRBV6-5	TRBJ1-6	NA	TGTGCCAGCAGTCGCACAGGGGGAGGTTCACCCCTCCACTTT	CASSRTGGGSPLHF
TRBD1	TRBV27	TRBJ1-5	NA	TGTGCCAGCAGGCAGGGGGATCAGCCCCAGCATTTT	CASRQGDQPQHF
NA	TRBV7-2	TRBJ1-1	NA	TGTGCCAGCAGCCCAGACCCTCAGGGGACTGAAGCTTTCTTT	CASSPDPQGTEAFF
NA	TRBV5-1	TRBJ2-5	NA	TGCGCCAGCAGCTTGGCCAACAGCCAAGAGACCCAGTACTTC	CASSLANSQETQYF
NA	TRBV29-1	TRBJ2-3	NA	TGCAGCGTTGTGGAGGGCCGAGATACGCAGTATTTT	CSVVEGRDTQYF
TRBD1	TRBV13	TRBJ2-3	once	TGTGCCAGCAGCTTCTGGACAGGGGAGGCAGATACGCAGTATTTT	CASSFWTGEADTQYF
NA	TRBV29-1	TRBJ1-2	NA	TGCAGCGTTGGACAGCAAAACTATGGCTACACCTTC	CSVGQQNYGYTF
NA	TRBV30	TRBJ2-7	NA	TGTGCCTGGAGTGAGAATTACGAGCAGTACTTC	CAWSENYEQYF
TRBD1	TRBV6-1	TRBJ2-5	NA	TGTGCCAGCGCGGACAGGGGCCCCCCCAGGGAGACCCAGTACTTC	CASADRGPPRETQYF
NA	TRBV14	TRBJ1-1	NA	TGTGCCAGCAGCCCCCACAGGCCTATGAACACTGAAGCTTTCTTT	CASSPHRPMNTEAFF
TRBD1	TRBV20-1	TRBJ1-5	NA	TGCAGTGCTAAAGGACAGGGTGGGCAGCCCCAGCATTTT	CSAKGQGGQPQHF
NA	TRBV18	TRBJ2-7	NA	TGTGCCAGCTCACCACAGAGAAACTACGAGCAGTACTTC	CASSPQRNYEQYF
NA	TRBV5-1	TRBJ2-3	NA	TGCGCCAGCAGCCAGACAGGACCGGGAACCCCAGATACGCAGTATTTT	CASSQTGPGTPDTQYF
TRBD2	TRBV27	TRBJ2-7	NA	TGTGCCAGCAGTGCCGGACTAGCGGGGAAGTACGAGCAGTACTTC	CASSAGLAGKYEQYF
NA	TRBV20-1	TRBJ1-2	NA	TGCAGTGCTACCCAACAGGGACTCAGCGGCTATGGCTACACCTTC	CSATQQGLSGYGYTF
NA	TRBV7-8	TRBJ1-5	NA	TGTGCCAGCGGGGCTGACATATATCAGCCCCAGCATTTT	CASGADIYQPQHF
NA	TRBV6-6	TRBJ2-5	NA	TGTGCCAGCAGTTACCCGGACGGCAAAGAGACCCAGTACTTC	CASSYPDGKETQYF
NA	TRBV24-1	TRBJ2-1	NA	TGTGCCACCAGTATTAGCGGATACTACAATGAGCAGTTCTTC	CATSISGYYNEQFF
NA	TRBV25-1	TRBJ1-2	NA	TGTGCCAGCAGTGAGGGAGCGGCCGGGTATGGCTACACCTTC	CASSEGAAGYGYTF
NA	TRBV7-3	TRBJ1-1	NA	TGTGCCAGCAGCTTAATGGGCAGCCCGAACACTGAAGCTTTCTTT	CASSLMGSPNTEAFF
TRBD2	TRBV11-2	TRBJ2-2	NA	TGTGCCAGCAGCGCTCGGACTAGCGGGGTGGCCGGGGAGCTGTTTTTT	CASSARTSGVAGELFF
NA	TRBV6-2/TRBV6-3	TRBJ1-1	once	TGTGCCAGCATCGACCCGGCGGTTGGCCCCACTGAAGCTTTCTTT	CASIDPAVGPTEAFF
NA	TRBV5-6	TRBJ1-4	NA	TGTGCCAGCAGCTTTAACAGGATTACAACTAATGAAAAACTGTTTTTT	CASSFNRITTNEKLFF
NA	TRBV5-1	TRBJ2-6	NA	TGCGCCAGCAGCTTGGGGGGTCCCTCCTTAGCAGGGGCCAACGTCCTGACTTTC	CASSLGGPSLAGANVLTF
TRBD1	TRBV5-1	TRBJ2-3	NA	TGCGCCAGCAGGGACCGGGCCCGGGACAGGGCAGATACGCAGTATTTT	CASRDRARDRADTQYF
TRBD1	TRBV7-3	TRBJ1-1	NA	TGTGCCAGCAGCCCCACCGGGACAGGGGCCACTGAAGCTTTCTTT	CASSPTGTGATEAFF
NA	TRBV6-2/TRBV6-3	TRBJ1-1	NA	TGTGCCAGCAGTTACGGCAGACTCACAAGGAACACTGAAGCTTTCTTT	CASSYGRLTRNTEAFF